The 20 T cell receptor beta chains below were found in one sample sequenced in a study of cytomegalovirus exposure and HLA in healthy donors. Clones were read by immunoSEQ multiplex PCR, and TCRdb kept only the in-frame ones, dropping some. The sample has roughly 150,000 clones, about four fifths seen once. The material sequenced was PBMCs. The receptors were sampled from a man aged 25 to 40 in good health and CMV-seropositive.

The chain joins TRBV5-4 to TRBJ2-5, with TRBD2 matching 9 bases. The CDR3 loop spans 16 amino acids. The ends lost 0 bases at V and 4 bases at J; junction bases unmatched: 7. Germline-derived CDR1 and CDR2 are SGHNT and YYREEE (reference sequence). This chain's CDR3 is CASSLAQRGVAETQYF. In DNA, the CDR3 is TGTGCCAGCAGCTTGGCTCAGCGGGGGGTGGCAGAGACCCAGTACTTC.

This chain joins TRBV5-1 and TRBJ1-4; tentatively, D is TRBD1 (6 bases). The V gene lost 4 bases and the J gene lost 3 bases, with 13 bases spanning the gap. Per germline, CDR1 SGHRS and CDR2 YFSETQ. This CDR3 region has 15 residues. CDR3 DNA: TGCGCCAGCAGCCCCCGGACAGCAGCTAATGAAAAACTGTTTTTT. Its protein product is CASSPRTAANEKLFF.

The V and J genes are TRBV5-1 and TRBJ2-5; 10 bases map to TRBD2. Trimming removed 3 bases from V and 4 bases from J; junction bases left unmatched: 3. The CDR3 has 14 residues. Germline V gene lookup returns CDR1 SGHRS and CDR2 YFSETQ. The CDR3 DNA is TGCGCCAGCAGCTCTAGCGGGGGTGGAGAGACCCAGTACTTC. It is translated as CASSSSGGGETQYF.

This chain joins TRBV7-8 and TRBJ2-3, with 10 bases matching TRBD2. The length of the CDR3 is 15 residues. The germline V gene has CDR1 SGHVS and CDR2 FQNEAQ. The J segment lost 4 bases and the V segment lost 3 bases, leaving 4 bases of the junction unmatched. CDR3 sequence: CASSFLAGVADTQYF. The CDR3 region has the DNA TGTGCCAGCAGCTTCCTAGCGGGGGTAGCAGATACGCAGTATTTT.

J is TRBJ2-1 and V is TRBV19, with 10 bases matching TRBD1. Unmatched junction bases numbered 8, after V lost 3 bases and J lost 3 bases. The CDR3 totals 17 residues. Germline V gene data show CDR1 as LNHDA and CDR2 as SQIVND (reference sequence). CDR3 sequence: CASSIQRDRGYYNEQFF. The CDR3 DNA is TGTGCCAGTAGTATCCAAAGGGACAGGGGCTACTACAATGAGCAGTTCTTC.

This rearrangement joins TRBV4-1 to TRBJ2-1, with TRBD2 matching 13 bases. Germline assignment: CDR1 MGHRA and CDR2 YSYEKL. Trimming took 1 base from V and 8 from J; bases not matched to a gene: 2. CDR3 size: 15 residues. Here the CDR3 reads CASSQGTSGSYEQFF. CDR3 bases: TGCGCCAGCAGCCAAGGGACTAGCGGGAGCTATGAGCAGTTCTTC.

J is TRBJ1-5 and V is TRBV5-6; D gene unclear. The CDR3 totals 12 residues. The germline gives CDR1 SGHDT, CDR2 YYEEEE. Trimming took off 0 bases at V and 7 bases at J, with 5 bases between the two ends. The CDR3 loop reads CASSLGEQPQHF. For the CDR3, the DNA is TGTGCCAGCAGCTTGGGGGAGCAGCCCCAGCATTTT. The whole variable domain, remainder taken from reference TRBV5-6 and TRBJ1-5, is DAGVTQSPTHLIKTRGQQVTLRCSPKSGHDTVSWYQQALGQGPQFIFQYYEEEERQRGNFPDRFSGHQFPNYSSELNVNALLLGDSALYLCASSLGEQPQHFGDGTRLSIL.

This clone was seen just once. The J gene is TRBJ2-1, the V gene TRBV15; 9 positions agree with TRBD1. Germline loops: CDR1 LNHNV, CDR2 YYDKDF (reference sequence). The CDR3 has 19 residues. V gave up 1 base and J gave up 0 bases; unmatched junction bases: 10. For the CDR3, the DNA is TGTGCCACCAGCAGAGCCGGCTTAGGGACAGGGAGCTCCTACAATGAGCAGTTCTTC. Amino acid sequence: CATSRAGLGTGSSYNEQFF. Based on the CDR3 plus reference TRBV15 and TRBJ2-1, the full variable domain is DAMVIQNPRYQVTQFGKPVTLSCSQTLNHNVMYWYQQKSSQAPKLLFHYYDKDFNNEADTPDNFQSRRPNTSFCFLDIRSPGLGDTAMYLCATSRAGLGTGSSYNEQFFGPGTRLTVL.

This rearrangement joins TRBV2 to TRBJ1-4; weak D call: TRBD1 (6 bases). Trimming shortened V by 4 bases and J by 6 bases, and 12 bases separated the two germline ends. The CDR3 runs to 14 residues. Germline CDR1 and CDR2: SNHLY and FYNNEI. The DNA of the CDR3 is TGTGCCAGCAGTGTGGGAGGGGGAGATGAAAAACTGTTTTTT. Translated: CASSVGGGDEKLFF.

The rearrangement links TRBV6-1 to TRBJ1-2, with 9 bases lining up with TRBD1. This CDR3 has 13 amino acids. The germline V gene encodes CDR1 MNHNS and CDR2 SASEGT. V lost 8 bases and J lost 5; bases outside the gene matches: 6. The CDR3 spells CASETGGTYGYTF. The DNA of the CDR3 is TGTGCCAGCGAAACAGGGGGCACTTATGGCTACACCTTC.

This chain joins TRBV4-3 and TRBJ2-3; TRBD1 might be the D (6 bases). Germline loops: CDR1 LGHNA, CDR2 YSLEER. Trimming took off 0 bases at V and 4 bases at J, with 8 bases between the two ends. The CDR3 length is 14 residues. CDR3 loop: CASSQEQGSDTQYF. DNA of the CDR3: TGCGCCAGCAGCCAAGAACAGGGTTCAGATACGCAGTATTTT.

CDR3 DNA: TGCGCCAGCAGGACAGGGGAGGGCGAGCAGTACTTC. This sequence encodes CASRTGEGEQYF. The rearrangement links TRBV5-1 to TRBJ2-7, with D perhaps TRBD1 (8 bases). V was cut by 5 bases and J by 6 bases, with 12 bases left in between. The CDR3 spans 12 residues. Germline assignment: CDR1 SGHRS and CDR2 YFSETQ.

V and J are TRBV7-7 and TRBJ2-5; 7 bases map to TRBD1. Trimming took 1 base from V and 2 from J; bases not matched to a gene: 4. CDR3 size: 15 residues. Germline CDR1 and CDR2: SSHAT and FNYEAQ (reference sequence). The CDR3: CASSLGGTEQETQYF. The CDR3 DNA follows: TGTGCCAGCAGCTTAGGGGGGACAGAACAAGAGACCCAGTACTTC.

The chain has TRBV29-1 and TRBJ2-1; tentative D call: TRBD1 (5 bases). Germline CDR1 is SQVTM and CDR2 is ANQGSEA. V lost 0 bases and J 12 bases, leaving 9 bases between the germline ends. This CDR3 spans 11 amino acids. The CDR3 loop reads CSVEDRVAQFF. The CDR3 DNA reads TGCAGCGTTGAAGACAGGGTGGCGCAGTTCTTC.

The rearrangement links TRBV30 to TRBJ2-1; 8 positions agree with TRBD1. Germline lookup yields CDR1 GTSNPN and CDR2 SVGIG (reference sequence). With 5 bases clipped from V and 6 bases from J, the junction kept 3 bases outside the gene matches. The CDR3 covers 12 residues. CDR3 loop: CAWGTGGNEQFF. DNA for the CDR3: TGTGCCTGGGGGACAGGAGGCAATGAGCAGTTCTTC.

V usage is TRBV27 and J usage is TRBJ1-4, with TRBD1 matching 9 bases. V trimming: 4 bases; J trimming: 5 bases; junction bases outside the gene matches: 5. CDR3 length equals 15 residues. The germline V gene encodes CDR1 MNHEY and CDR2 SMNVEV (reference sequence). As DNA, the CDR3 is TGTGCCAGCAGTTCCCCGGGGACAGGGAATGAAAAACTGTTTTTT. It specifies CASSSPGTGNEKLFF.

This clone has just one count. This CDR3 is CASSYLGQRNEQFF. DNA of the CDR3: TGTGCCAGCAGTTACCTGGGACAACGCAATGAGCAGTTCTTC. The chain links TRBV6-5 to TRBJ2-1; D is possibly TRBD1 (6 bases). The CDR3 length is 14 residues. The V end lost 2 bases, the J end lost 6 bases, and 11 bases lay between the germline ends. Looked up from germline, CDR1 is MNHEY and CDR2 is SVGAGI.

The chain uses TRBV6-5 and TRBJ1-2; a possible D gene is TRBD1 (5 bases). The CDR3 length is 13 residues. The V and J ends lost 2 bases and 4 bases respectively, with 8 bases between them. Germline CDR1 and CDR2: MNHEY and SVGAGI. CDR3 loop: CASSYGAGYGYTF. CDR3 sequence (DNA): TGTGCCAGCAGTTACGGGGCAGGCTATGGCTACACCTTC.

The gene calls are TRBV14 and TRBJ1-1; D gene unclear. V was clipped by 2 bases and J by 3 bases, with 10 bases between them. Germline-derived CDR1 and CDR2 are SGHDN and FVKESK. The CDR3 length is 14 residues. The CDR3 region is CASSQYGDYTEAFF. CDR3 DNA: TGTGCCAGCAGCCAATACGGGGATTACACTGAAGCTTTCTTT.

This clone showed up just once. The rearrangement joins TRBV7-2 to TRBJ2-3, with 12 nucleotides matching TRBD2. Germline CDR1 reads SGHTA; CDR2 reads FQGNSA. Trimming removed 6 bases from V and 2 bases from J; junction bases left unmatched: 9. This CDR3 has 17 amino acids. As DNA, the CDR3 is TGTGCCAGCAGGCCGACTAGCGGGGGCCCCCCCACAGATACGCAGTATTTT. Its translation is CASRPTSGGPPTDTQYF.